A single sample gave rise to the 22 T cell receptor beta chains below, sequenced in a study of cytomegalovirus exposure and HLA in healthy donors. This PCR relied on a set of 60 Vbeta primers and 13 Jbeta primers. Profiled with immunoSEQ multiplex PCR; TCRdb holds only in-frame clones, not every one. The table includes approximately 80,000 clones, over 65% detected once. Sequences were obtained from PBMCs. These receptors all come from a man younger than 45 in good health and CMV-seropositive.

This clone was seen a few times. J is TRBJ1-1 and V is TRBV15; 7 positions match TRBD1. Losses at the gene ends were 8 bases for V and 5 bases for J; bases not matched to a gene: 14. This CDR3 contains 15 residues. CDR1 is LNHNV and CDR2 is YYDKDF in the germline V gene (reference sequence). CDR3 amino acids: CATSNRGRGWTEAFF. In nucleotides, the CDR3 is TGTGCCACCTCCAACAGGGGCCGCGGATGGACTGAAGCTTTCTTT.

The V call is TRBV29-1, the J call TRBJ2-4; TRBD1 agrees at 7 bases. The V gene's germline CDR1 is SQVTM and CDR2 ANQGSEA. After removal of 7 bases from V and 7 bases from J, the junction contained 10 bases not matched to a gene. This CDR3 is 13 amino acids long. As DNA, the CDR3 is TGCAGCGCTTCAACAGGGGATGGGAACATTCAGTACTTC. Its protein is CSASTGDGNIQYF. The full variable domain, its missing parts supplied by reference TRBV29-1 and TRBJ2-4, is SAVISQKPSRDICQRGTSLTIQCQVDSQVTMMFWYRQQPGQSLTLIATANQGSEATYESGFVIDKFPISRPNLTFSTLTVSNMSPEDSSIYLCSASTGDGNIQYFGAGTRLSVL.

The J gene is TRBJ1-2, the V gene TRBV7-2; no firm D call. V lost 1 base, J lost 4 bases, and 13 bases lay in between. Germline CDR1 reads SGHTA; CDR2 reads FQGNSA. This CDR3 has 15 amino acids. CDR3 DNA: TGTGCCAGCAGCTTAGTAAAAGCACCCTCCTATGGCTACACCTTC. Translated, it gives CASSLVKAPSYGYTF. The variable domain in full, with the rest retrieved from reference TRBV7-2 and TRBJ1-2, is GAGVSQSPSNKVTEKGKDVELRCDPISGHTALYWYRQSLGQGLEFLIYFQGNSAPDKSGLPSDRFSAERTGGSVSTLTIQRTQQEDSAVYLCASSLVKAPSYGYTFGSGTRLTVV.

This chain uses TRBV2 with TRBJ2-2; tentatively, D is TRBD2 (5 bases). The germline gives CDR1 SNHLY, CDR2 FYNNEI. V dropped 2 bases and J dropped 7 bases, with 11 bases sitting between them. CDR3 length: 14 residues. CDR3 sequence (DNA): TGTGCCAGCAGTGAAACTAGTTTGATCGGGGAGCTGTTTTTT. It yields the protein CASSETSLIGELFF.

This clone turned up a few times. Here the CDR3 reads CASRRQGDTGELFF. The CDR3 DNA reads TGTGCCAGCAGGAGACAGGGTGATACCGGGGAGCTGTTTTTT. The chain carries TRBV2 and TRBJ2-2; the match to TRBD1 covers 7 bases. This CDR3 comprises 14 residues. Losses at the gene ends were 6 bases for V and 5 bases for J; bases not matched to a gene: 6. Germline assignment: CDR1 SNHLY and CDR2 FYNNEI.

This rearrangement joins TRBV6-5 to TRBJ2-3; 8 bases are shared with TRBD1. Per germline, CDR1 MNHEY and CDR2 SVGAGI. Trimming cost V 7 bases and J 4 bases; bases outside gene matches: 4. This CDR3 contains 13 residues. The CDR3 is CASTEQGADTQYF. The CDR3 coding sequence is TGTGCCAGCACCGAACAGGGGGCAGATACGCAGTATTTT.

V is TRBV27 and J is TRBJ2-1, with D perhaps matching TRBD2 (6 bases). This CDR3 has 15 residues. Germline CDR1 MNHEY, CDR2 SMNVEV (reference sequence). The germline V and J ends were trimmed by 7 bases and 0 bases, with 13 bases remaining between them. The CDR3: CASISGEDSYNEQFF. The CDR3 DNA reads TGTGCCAGCATCTCTGGGGAGGACTCCTACAATGAGCAGTTCTTC.

This clone was seen a few times. The CDR3 sequence is CASSQVGGTEAFF. The CDR3 DNA follows: TGCGCCAGCAGCCAAGTTGGGGGGACTGAAGCTTTCTTT. The gene calls are TRBV4-1 and TRBJ1-1, with D perhaps TRBD1 (5 bases). This CDR3 region has 13 residues. Trimming shortened V by 1 base and J by 5 bases, and 8 bases separated the two germline ends. CDR1 is MGHRA, CDR2 YSYEKL, per germline.

The V gene is TRBV19, the J gene TRBJ2-4, with a tentative D call TRBD2 (5 bases). There are 13 residues in the CDR3. CDR1 is LNHDA and CDR2 is SQIVND in the germline V gene (reference sequence). Trimming pared 5 bases from V and 9 bases from J, leaving 14 bases between. As DNA, the CDR3 is TGTGCCAGTAGTTCCAACCAGGAGGTCATTCAGTACTTC. This gives the protein CASSSNQEVIQYF. The complete variable domain, with remaining parts taken from reference TRBV19 and TRBJ2-4, reads DGGITQSPKYLFRKEGQNVTLSCEQNLNHDAMYWYRQDPGQGLRLIYYSQIVNDFQKGDIAEGYSVSREKKESFPLTVTSAQKNPTAFYLCASSSNQEVIQYFGAGTRLSVL.

The chain links TRBV27 to TRBJ1-4; D is unclear. V shed 3 bases and J shed 5 bases, with 13 bases lying between them. Germline loops: CDR1 MNHEY, CDR2 SMNVEV (reference sequence). The CDR3 length is 15 residues. The CDR3 nucleotides read TGTGCCAGCAGTTTCCTCGGGGATCAGAATGAAAAACTGTTTTTT. Translated, it gives CASSFLGDQNEKLFF. Complete variable domain (other parts from reference TRBV27 and TRBJ1-4): EAQVTQNPRYLITVTGKKLTVTCSQNMNHEYMSWYRQDPGLGLRQIYYSMNVEVTDKGDVPEGYKVSRKEKRNFPLILESPSPNQTSLYFCASSFLGDQNEKLFFGSGTQLSVL.

This chain uses TRBV6-1 with TRBJ2-1, with a possible D match to TRBD2 (6 bases). The CDR3 sequence is 13 residues long. In germline, CDR1 is MNHNS, CDR2 SASEGT. V dropped 8 bases and J dropped 7 bases, with 15 bases sitting between them. The CDR3 sequence is CASGGTWGNEQFF. CDR3 in DNA: TGTGCCAGCGGAGGGACTTGGGGAAATGAGCAGTTCTTC.

This clone has more than one count but fewer than ten. The CDR3 sequence is CASSWDTNTEAFF. The CDR3 nucleotides are TGTGCCAGCAGCTGGGACACGAACACTGAAGCTTTCTTT. This rearrangement joins TRBV6-5 to TRBJ1-1; maybe TRBD1 (6 bases). Germline-derived CDR1 and CDR2 are MNHEY and SVGAGI. The V and J ends lost 6 bases and 1 base respectively, with 9 bases between them. The CDR3 length is 13 residues.

DNA for the CDR3: TGTGCCAGCAGCCCAGAGGCGGCTAGCGGTTACAATGAGCAGTTCTTC. It specifies CASSPEAASGYNEQFF. The V and J genes are TRBV7-9 and TRBJ2-1; 7 nucleotides match TRBD2. Germline-derived CDR1 and CDR2 are SEHNR and FQNEAQ (reference sequence). J lost 4 bases, V lost 5 bases, and 11 bases had no gene match. The CDR3 sequence is 16 residues long.

The V gene is TRBV6-6, the J gene TRBJ2-7, with 12 bases matching TRBD2. Germline loops: CDR1 MNHNY, CDR2 SVGAGI (reference sequence). J was trimmed by 4 bases and V by 5 bases; bases with no gene match: 3. The length of the CDR3 is 14 residues. The CDR3 DNA follows: TGTGCCAGCAGTCAGACTAGCGGGAGTTACGAGCAGTACTTC. It is translated as CASSQTSGSYEQYF.

CDR3 sequence reads: CASSIRGEPYNEQFF. The CDR3 nucleotides read TGTGCCAGTAGTATCCGAGGAGAACCCTACAATGAGCAGTTCTTC. The chain employs TRBV19 and TRBJ2-1; D is uncertain. V was pared by 3 bases and J by 2 bases, with 11 bases between. The CDR3 is 15 residues long. Germline CDR1 is LNHDA and CDR2 is SQIVND (reference sequence).

The J gene is TRBJ2-1, the V gene TRBV28, with TRBD2 matching over 7 bases. The CDR3 spans 15 residues. Germline CDR1 reads MDHEN; CDR2 reads SYDVKM. Unmatched junction bases numbered 3, after V lost 4 bases and J lost 0 bases. Written as DNA, the CDR3 is TGTGCCAGCAGTTCGGGCGGGAGCTCCTACAATGAGCAGTTCTTC. It codes for CASSSGGSSYNEQFF.

The chain couples TRBV6-1 to TRBJ1-1; D is possibly TRBD1 (5 bases). The ends were cut back, 0 bases at V and 5 bases at J, with 19 bases in the middle. This CDR3 is built from 17 residues. Germline lookup yields CDR1 MNHNS and CDR2 SASEGT. CDR3: CASSEAEIRGLGTEAFF. The CDR3 DNA reads as TGTGCCAGCAGTGAAGCAGAAATAAGGGGATTAGGGACTGAAGCTTTCTTT.

This clone turned up a few times. The chain couples TRBV5-6 to TRBJ2-2, with unresolved D. V lost 5 bases to trimming and J lost 3 bases, with 8 bases between them. Germline V gene lookup returns CDR1 SGHDT and CDR2 YYEEEE. The CDR3 runs 13 residues. This chain's CDR3 is CASSLLHTGELFF. In DNA, the CDR3 is TGTGCCAGCAGTCTTCTCCACACCGGGGAGCTGTTTTTT.

The table lists this clone with a few counts. V is TRBV9 and J is TRBJ2-1; unclear D gene. The germline V gene encodes CDR1 SGDLS and CDR2 YYNGEE. The CDR3 runs 14 residues. The ends were cut back, 0 bases at V and 4 bases at J, with 8 bases in the middle. The chain's CDR3 is CASSVEGGYNEQFF. CDR3 DNA: TGTGCCAGCAGCGTAGAAGGCGGATACAATGAGCAGTTCTTC.

The chain combines TRBV7-9 with TRBJ1-4; D possibly corresponds to TRBD1 (5 bases). Germline V CDR1 and CDR2: SEHNR, FQNEAQ (reference sequence). Trimming pared 1 base from V and 5 bases from J, leaving 8 bases between. The CDR3 covers 14 residues. Here the CDR3 reads CASSLGQGNEKLFF. The CDR3 bases are TGTGCCAGCAGCTTAGGGCAGGGAAATGAAAAACTGTTTTTT. The full variable domain, in which reference TRBV7-9 and TRBJ1-4 provide the parts outside the CDR3, is DTGVSQNPRHKITKRGQNVTFRCDPISEHNRLYWYRQTLGQGPEFLTYFQNEAQLEKSRLLSDRFSAERPKGSFSTLEIQRTEQGDSAMYLCASSLGQGNEKLFFGSGTQLSVL.

This clone turned up a few times. The J gene is TRBJ2-2, the V gene TRBV19; D gene ambiguous. Trimming shortened V by 7 bases and J by 4 bases, and 7 bases separated the two germline ends. The germline V gene encodes CDR1 LNHDA and CDR2 SQIVND (reference sequence). CDR3 length: 12 amino acids. DNA for the CDR3: TGTGCCAGTAAGGCTAGCACCGGGGAGCTGTTTTTT. Its translation is CASKASTGELFF.

This clone is a singleton in its sample. The chain uses TRBV19 and TRBJ1-6; D is possibly TRBD1 (5 bases). CDR3 length equals 15 residues. The germline CDR1 and CDR2 sequences are LNHDA and SQIVND (reference sequence). Trimming shortened V by 4 bases and J by 6 bases, and 13 bases separated the two germline ends. The CDR3 DNA reads TGTGCCAGTAGTAGCGGACACCTGAGTAATTCACCCCTCCACTTT. Its protein product is CASSSGHLSNSPLHF.